The rows below give T cell receptor beta chains drawn from one sample of a study of blood T cell repertoires in COVID-19. Sequenced by immunoSEQ multiplex PCR; TCRdb stores in-frame clones only, minus some. The sample consists of 490,000 or so clones, more than 75% of them appearing once. The sample was PBMCs or T cells enriched from blood (not recorded which). The origin of the receptors is a woman in her thirties or forties who had recovered from COVID-19. CDR3s leave out the opening cysteine and the closing phenylalanine or tryptophan.

V: TRBV24-1
J: TRBJ2-1
CDR3: ATLREAQALNEQF

V: TRBV29-1
J: TRBJ2-5
CDR3: SVEGRLQETQY

V: TRBV30
J: TRBJ2-2
CDR3: AWSVGGEGRTGELF

V: TRBV7-9
J: TRBJ2-3
CDR3: ASSQPGQGTDTQY

V: TRBV28
J: TRBJ1-2
CDR3: ASIRSSGAGGYT

V: TRBV12-5
J: TRBJ2-3
CDR3: ASGPPLAVTDTQY

V: TRBV10-3
J: TRBJ2-3
CDR3: AISEAGGRSDTQY

V: TRBV6-5
J: TRBJ1-3
CDR3: ASSYSGRPGNTIY

V: TRBV10-1
J: TRBJ1-1
CDR3: ASSDNNRPEAF

V: TRBV5-1
J: TRBJ2-1
CDR3: ASSYPRGRGAKQF

V: TRBV6-5
J: TRBJ1-6
CDR3: ASSPRELSPLH

V: TRBV10-1
J: TRBJ2-7
CDR3: ASSRQGMYEQY

V: TRBV2
J: TRBJ2-3
CDR3: ASSSGSTLDTDTQY

V: TRBV4-1
J: TRBJ1-2
CDR3: ASSQGQFYGYT

V: TRBV12-3/TRBV12-4
J: TRBJ1-2
CDR3: ASRTGVGGYT

V: TRBV12-3/TRBV12-4
J: TRBJ1-2
CDR3: ASSERGGYT

V: TRBV24-1
J: TRBJ2-1
CDR3: ATSDPGQGDNEQF

V: TRBV9
J: TRBJ2-2
CDR3: ASSVVSGVETGELF

V: TRBV9
J: TRBJ1-5
CDR3: ASSARDGSRVNSQPQH

V: TRBV9
J: TRBJ1-1
CDR3: ASRQGGMNTEAF

V: TRBV30
J: TRBJ2-5
CDR3: AWSPSRGLAGMETQY

V: TRBV9
J: TRBJ1-5
CDR3: ASSAGGNQPQH

V: TRBV29-1
J: TRBJ2-5
CDR3: SVESEETQY

V: TRBV12-3/TRBV12-4
J: TRBJ1-1
CDR3: ASTLTGTEAF

V: TRBV3-1/TRBV3-2
J: TRBJ1-1
CDR3: ASSRELNTEAF

V: TRBV11-3
J: TRBJ1-1
CDR3: ASSVVGGGPTEAF

V: TRBV7-8
J: TRBJ1-5
CDR3: ASSLESYRQPQH

V: TRBV5-5
J: TRBJ2-3
CDR3: ASSLGGHDTDTQY